The entry below describes one T cell receptor beta chain. The table lists this clone with a few counts. Its recognized antigen is unknown. There are no base qualities to consult, and no much larger clone falls within one base. Spanning cysteine to phenylalanine, the CDR3 consists of 16 amino acids. Only CDR3 DNA remains: 48 bases, in frame from the first base. At the junction V is shortened by 0 bases and J by 0 bases; bases outside the gene matches: 3. As encoded in the germline V gene, CDR1 is MGHRA while CDR2 is YSYEKL. The method behind the library was the immunoSEQ multiplex PCR assay. For the multiplex PCR, a mixture combining 60 forward primers for TCR Vbeta segments and 13 reverse primers for TCR Jbeta segments was used. Amplification of the CDR3 region of rearranged TCR beta genes was performed with a multiplex PCR assay on genomic DNA. Amplified TCR beta libraries were sequenced as 87-base-pair reads on the Illumina HiSeq System. Regarding the original processing steps: In a later analysis, tens of millions of unique TCR beta chains were counted across the 650 to 700 repertoires, and roughly 9.9 million of these chains were shared by at least two donors. Raw reads were error-corrected and collapsed into unique sequences with a nearest-neighbor algorithm that merged closely related sequences to remove PCR and sequencing errors. CDR3 sequences were aligned to IMGT reference sequences to assign V, D and J gene segments. Each retained sequence needed at least a six-nucleotide match to both a V gene segment and a J gene segment. Rearrangements were called productive when the CDR3 lacked stop codons and stayed in frame with V and J; all others were non-productive. Following IMGT convention, CDR3 was defined as the stretch from the second conserved V-encoded cysteine to the conserved J-encoded phenylalanine. The earlier analysis of about 610 of the donors excluded sequences that lacked an unambiguous match to a single V gene segment. An earlier analysis of over 450 of the donors classified V segments as functional when productive rearrangements were above 56.7% and as segregating when the standard deviation between donors was above 5%. A statistical classification framework was developed to diagnose cytomegalovirus status using the catalog of TCR beta chain sequences. In a later analysis, V and J genes were assigned by comparing TCR nucleotide sequences against IMGT/GENE-DB human TR gene sequences. A later analysis assigned CDR3 sequences and most-parsimonious VDJ recombination scenarios with the TCRdist pipeline. A later analysis defined each TCR beta chain by its CDR3 amino acid sequence plus V-gene family, and excluded reads lacking a unique V-gene family. In a later analysis, fewer than 600 highly shared, low-generation-probability nucleotide sequences were removed to address suspected cross-contamination and a sequencing artifact. In a later analysis, a clonal expansion index was calculated for each public chain from normalized within-repertoire ranks of inferred template counts. In a later analysis, generation probabilities were computed using a VDJ recombination model fitted to out-of-frame rearrangements, and the results were checked against IGoR. In a later analysis, hypergeometric tests were used to score TCR-TCR, TCR-HLA and TCR-CMV co-occurrence, with a repertoire-size bias correction applied to TCR pairs. In a later analysis, false discovery rates were estimated by permuting HLA or CMV assignments 20 times. In a later analysis, co-occurring TCRs were grouped using DBSCAN, and TCRdist sequence similarity was added for clustering within HLA-allele-positive subsets. Repertoires with fewer than 30,000 or more than 120,000 public chains were left out of co-occurrence clustering, as were five repertoires with anomalous nucleotide sharing. TCRdb took over this immuneACCESS table, retaining in-frame rearrangements with V and J assigned. Such tables are incomplete; in checked studies, under half of the missing clones stem from an unresolved V gene, and the remainder is unexplained. That table supplies the V and J calls and clone size; D and trimming were determined from the DNA. The sample records roughly 100,000 clones, 83% of which are singletons. Around 2.6% of the sample lies in the top ten.

The cohort consisted of 666 healthy bone marrow donors. All cohort members were sampled while nominally healthy, although unrecorded immune exposures were likely present. The donor tested CMV seronegative, placing the donor among the 352 seronegative members of the cohort. A peripheral blood sample was collected from each donor, and TCR beta sequencing was performed on peripheral blood mononuclear cells. The Qiagen DNeasy Blood Extraction Kit was used to extract genomic DNA from the blood cell samples. This sample is drawn from a study of cytomegalovirus exposure and HLA in healthy donors (dated by TCRdb to about 2017). Describing the broader study: An earlier analysis of under 600 of the donors reported 250 to 350 Gb of sequence data and 117 million unique TCR beta sequences from 150 million to 200 million T cells. An early release that covered 500 to 800 HLA-typed donors contained about 290 gigabases of sequencing data and some 87 million unique TCR sequences. Of the roughly 410 genotyped donors, 80% to 90% were placed in the genetic ancestry cluster associated with self-reported Caucasian donors. The aim of the study was to test whether cataloging public T cell receptors could identify signatures of past pathogen exposure. The study profiled the T cell repertoires of under 850 subjects by immunosequencing and related them to cytomegalovirus serostatus. In addition to the first cohort of 650 to 800 subjects, a separate validation cohort of 100 to 150 different subjects was used. To predict cytomegalovirus infection status, the study brought together high-throughput TCR immunosequencing, statistical association of individual TCRs with disease status, and machine learning. A later analysis re-examined previously published TCR beta repertoires from just over 650 donors and added high-resolution HLA genotyping to investigate patterns of TCR occurrence. Rather than using new phenotypic data, the later analysis identified candidate immune exposures from TCR beta sequences and from how often those sequences occurred across donors. An earlier analysis of around 580 of the donors used high-throughput TCR beta sequencing to judge whether each TCR beta V gene segment behaved as functional or pseudogenic. Alongside the repertoire data, information on donor age, sex, ethnicity and CMV serostatus was compiled. Genome-wide SNP genotypes for about three fifths of the roughly 670 donors were used in a later genetic analysis, which treated that subset as a discovery cohort. Every repertoire in the discovery cohort had been generated on one and the same sequencing platform. Class I and class II HLA loci were covered by the typing at four-digit resolution. Typing coverage differed by locus: A, B, C, DRB1 and DQB1 were typed in roughly 629-630 donors, DQA1 in approximately 520, DPA1 in 600 to 610, and DPB1 in about 450. Five DR-DQ haplotypes were handled as single units for association and clustering, since linkage in the cohort was strong. On average, around 240,000 unique TCR beta nucleotide sequences were sequenced per donor among 300 to 500 genotyped donors of the cohort, with 15% to 20% of those sequences being non-productive. Overall study outcomes, separate from this receptor: In a later analysis, HLA-associated TCR beta chains were found to be more clonally expanded and to have lower generation probabilities than equally common non-associated chains. The classifier was reported to diagnose cytomegalovirus status with high specificity and sensitivity in both the original cohort and the validation cohort. Roughly uniform sequencing depth across donors was assumed in presence/absence analyses, although this assumption may not hold. Most TCR sequences were seen in very few donors, while some public TCRs were found in many individuals. A later genetic analysis reported fewer N-insertions in productive TCRs among donors in an Asian-associated ancestry cluster than the roughly 670-donor mean. It was suggested by the authors that the approach could potentially be generalized to other disease states and immunological phenotypes. In vitro tests confirmed that a few of the cytomegalovirus-associated TCR beta chains recognize cytomegalovirus antigens. Assigning TCR associations to individual alleles was difficult when HLA alleles, especially DR and DQ, strongly co-occurred. Specific HLA alleles were associated with some 15,000 TCR beta sequences at a false discovery rate of 0.05 in a later analysis. Because some donors lacked HLA typing at each locus, the association tests relied only on the typed subset. A later analysis reported that several top co-occurrence clusters appeared linked to parvovirus B19, influenza, CMV and Epstein-Barr virus. Only TCR beta chains were sequenced in this cohort, and the absence of alpha or paired-chain data limited detectable features. The earlier analysis of around 600 of the donors excluded approximately 17 rarely observed V segments, including chromosome 9 orphons, because counts were too low. Correlated functional status among segregating V segments might be attributable to linkage disequilibrium, but an unknown experimental factor could not be ruled out. In a later analysis, most CMV-associated TCR beta chains were found to appear HLA-restricted, with HLA associations seemingly driven largely by CMV exposure. A further reported finding was that TCR beta sequences accurately predicted the HLA-A and HLA-B alleles for most subjects in the first cohort. In an earlier analysis of approximately 590 of the donors, most TCR beta V segments were observed in productive rearrangements about 87% or about 30% of the time, broadly matching IMGT annotations. In a later analysis, TCR association rates were found to vary across HLA loci, with the most associated TCRs seen for DRB1 alleles and the fewest for HLA-C alleles. The 87-base-pair reads could not distinguish some IMGT-functional V segments, including TRBV6-2 and TRBV6-3, so those segments were excluded. A later genetic analysis associated a missense DCLRE1C variant with V-gene and J-gene trimming of TCR beta chains, and an independent cohort replicated the association. For the cohort, immune exposure information was limited to CMV serostatus. A total of roughly 160 TCR beta chains were listed by the study as associated with cytomegalovirus. A group of highly shared sequence variants was considered likely to be a technical artifact of the sequencing pipeline.

The sample comprised PBMCs. This receptor chain uses TRBV4-1 and TRBJ1-2; TRBD1 lines up with 8 middle nucleotides. This receptor was identified in a man aged 40-55 years in good health and CMV-seronegative. This receptor carries the CDR3 CASSQEWTGPNYGYTF. The bases are TGCGCCAGCAGCCAAGAATGGACAGGGCCTAACTATGGCTACACCTTC.